What follows are 21 T cell receptor beta chains derived from one specimen sequenced in a study of CD8 T cells in Susac syndrome. Random hexamers were used to reverse transcribe 0.5 to 1 ug of RNA. Each CDR3 protein gets one entry after TCRdb re-called the immunoSEQ multiplex PCR reads with MiXCR. The table records approximately 130,000 distinct CDR3 sequences, more than 75% of them present only once. Sequenced input: CD8+ T cells from PBMCs. These receptor sequences come from a human donor with multiple sclerosis.

This sequence joins TRBV6-1 and TRBJ1-5; perhaps TRBD1 as D (5 bases). Germline V gene sequence: CDR1 MNHNS, CDR2 SASEGT. V dropped 7 bases and J dropped 0 bases, with 13 bases sitting between them. The CDR3 has 15 residues. This CDR3 reads CASKGQGYSNQPQHF. Here the CDR3 DNA reads TGTGCCAGCAAAGGGCAGGGATATAGCAATCAGCCCCAGCATTTT.

This chain uses TRBV20-1 with TRBJ2-7, with D uncertain. In germline, CDR1 is DFQATT, CDR2 SNEGSKA (reference sequence). The V and J ends lost 5 bases and 1 base respectively, with 15 bases between them. CDR3 length: 14 amino acids. CDR3 DNA: TGCAGTGCTCCGAGCGAAGGAAGGTCCTACGAGCAGTACTTC. This translates into CSAPSEGRSYEQYF.

The J gene is TRBJ2-7, the V gene TRBV25-1, with TRBD2 as a possible D gene (5 bases). The CDR3 has 13 amino acids. V lost 6 bases, J lost 0 bases, and 9 bases lay in between. Germline V CDR1 and CDR2: MGHDK, SYGVNS. The CDR3 spells CASSGENSYEQYF. The DNA for the CDR3 is TGTGCCAGCAGCGGGGAGAACTCCTACGAGCAGTACTTC.

The chain combines TRBV30 with TRBJ1-2, with a possible D match to TRBD1 (6 bases). The V and J ends lost 3 bases and 4 bases respectively, with 18 bases between them. Germline lookup yields CDR1 GTSNPN and CDR2 SVGIG (reference sequence). The CDR3 runs 15 residues. In DNA form, the CDR3 reads TGTGCCTGGAGCCCTTTACAGGGATCGGGCTATGGCTACACCTTC. Residues: CAWSPLQGSGYGYTF.

This CDR3 reads CASSQNRNEQFF. The CDR3 nucleotides are TGCGCCAGCAGCCAAAATCGGAATGAGCAGTTCTTC. The V and J genes are TRBV4-1 and TRBJ2-1; D not resolved. The CDR3 consists of 12 residues. The germline gives CDR1 MGHRA, CDR2 YSYEKL. Trimming stripped 2 bases from V and 7 bases from J, with 6 bases between.

A few counts support this clonotype. V usage is TRBV19 and J usage is TRBJ2-1; no clear D gene. CDR3 length: 13 residues. Trimming took 4 bases from V and 4 from J, leaving 8 bases between them. Germline CDR1 LNHDA, CDR2 SQIVND (reference sequence). CDR3 protein: CASSTNGYNEQFF. The CDR3 nucleotides are TGTGCCAGTAGTACGAACGGGTACAATGAGCAGTTCTTC.

This chain uses TRBV7-6 with TRBJ2-5; a weak D match, TRBD2 (5 bases). The CDR3 length is 15 residues. Trimming removed 4 bases from V and 3 bases from J, with 15 bases in between. Germline CDR1 is SGHVS and CDR2 is FNYEAQ. CDR3 loop: CASSSPTGLEETQYF. CDR3 in DNA: TGTGCCAGCAGCTCCCCAACGGGATTGGAAGAGACCCAGTACTTC.

The rearrangement uses TRBV27 and TRBJ2-7, with a tentative D call TRBD1 (6 bases). Germline V gene data show CDR1 as MNHEY and CDR2 as SMNVEV (reference sequence). The CDR3 loop spans 16 amino acids. Trimming took 5 bases from V and 1 from J, leaving 18 bases between them. DNA of the CDR3: TGTGCCAGCAGTCCGTCACAGGGAGTTCTGTCCTACGAGCAGTACTTC. Translation gives CASSPSQGVLSYEQYF.

The CDR3 region has the DNA TGTGCCAGCAGTTTAGGTGGGCAACCACCCCTCCACTTT. This codes for CASSLGGQPPLHF. The V and J genes are TRBV27 and TRBJ1-6; no clear D gene. Trimming shortened V by 2 bases and J by 11 bases, and 10 bases separated the two germline ends. The CDR3 has 13 residues. The germline V gene encodes CDR1 MNHEY and CDR2 SMNVEV (reference sequence).

V usage is TRBV15 and J usage is TRBJ2-2; TRBD2 aligns across 7 bases. V gave up 5 bases and J gave up 3 bases; unmatched junction bases: 9. CDR3 length: 16 amino acids. Germline V CDR1 and CDR2: LNHNV, YYDKDF (reference sequence). The CDR3 nucleotides are TGTGCCACCAGCCCGGAGGGGCTAGCGGACACCGGGGAGCTGTTTTTT. This sequence encodes CATSPEGLADTGELFF.

The CDR3 DNA is TGTGCCAGTAGTCCCGCTGGCAGGGACGGCTCCTACGAGCAGTACTTC. Its protein product is CASSPAGRDGSYEQYF. This sequence joins TRBV19 and TRBJ2-7, with D perhaps given as TRBD1 or TRBD2 (5 bases each). The CDR3 runs 16 residues. Looked up from germline, CDR1 is LNHDA and CDR2 is SQIVND (reference sequence). V was pared by 5 bases and J by 0 bases, with 17 bases between. The full variable domain, completed using reference TRBV19 and TRBJ2-7, is DGGITQSPKYLFRKEGQNVTLSCEQNLNHDAMYWYRQDPGQGLRLIYYSQIVNDFQKGDIAEGYSVSREKKESFPLTVTSAQKNPTAFYLCASSPAGRDGSYEQYFGPGTRLTVT.

The genes are TRBV19 and TRBJ1-1, with D hard to call. Germline V CDR1 and CDR2: LNHDA, SQIVND (reference sequence). Trimming shortened V by 3 bases and J by 1 base, and 6 bases separated the two germline ends. The CDR3 is 13 residues long. The CDR3 here is CASSINPNTEAFF. The CDR3 nucleotides read TGTGCCAGTAGTATTAATCCGAACACTGAAGCTTTCTTT.

In this sample, this clonotype turned up once. The chain is built from TRBV7-9 and TRBJ2-7, with D uncertain. Looked up from germline, CDR1 is SEHNR and CDR2 is FQNEAQ (reference sequence). V lost 0 bases and J lost 2, with 5 bases in between. The CDR3 sequence is 13 residues long. This CDR3 is CASSLALAYEQYF. The CDR3 nucleotides read TGTGCCAGCAGCTTAGCGTTAGCCTACGAGCAGTACTTC.

V is TRBV19 and J is TRBJ1-2; no clear D gene. The CDR3 covers 14 residues. Germline V gene lookup returns CDR1 LNHDA and CDR2 SQIVND (reference sequence). Trimming shortened V by 6 bases and J by 4 bases, and 15 bases separated the two germline ends. The chain's CDR3 is CASREQPRSYGYTF. The CDR3 coding sequence is TGTGCCAGTAGAGAGCAGCCTAGGAGCTATGGCTACACCTTC.

The chain uses TRBV13 and TRBJ1-1; tentative D call: TRBD1 (5 bases). This CDR3 region has 13 residues. In germline, CDR1 is PRHDT, CDR2 FYEKMQ (reference sequence). The V and J ends lost 5 bases and 8 bases respectively, with 15 bases between them. CDR3 region: CASSPLRQTEAFF. Here the CDR3 DNA reads TGTGCCAGCAGCCCTCTCCGACAGACCGAAGCTTTCTTT. The full variable domain, rest sourced from reference TRBV13 and TRBJ1-1, is AAGVIQSPRHLIKEKRETATLKCYPIPRHDTVYWYQQGPGQDPQFLISFYEKMQSDKGSIPDRFSAQQFSDYHSELNMSSLELGDSALYFCASSPLRQTEAFFGQGTRLTVV.

This clonotype was recorded only once. This chain joins TRBV27 and TRBJ2-1, with D perhaps matching TRBD1 (6 bases). V lost 4 bases to trimming and J lost 7 bases, with 14 bases between them. The CDR3 has 14 residues. Looked up from germline, CDR1 is MNHEY and CDR2 is SMNVEV (reference sequence). The CDR3 region has the DNA TGTGCCAGCAGTTCACAGGGTTCTCGGAATGAGCAGTTCTTC. Amino acids: CASSSQGSRNEQFF.

V and J are TRBV6-1 and TRBJ1-2; D is possibly TRBD1 (6 bases). The germline V and J ends were trimmed by 2 bases and 8 bases, with 24 bases remaining between them. This CDR3 region has 17 residues. The germline V gene has CDR1 MNHNS and CDR2 SASEGT. CDR3 residues: CASSEIGMAGVRYGYTF. The CDR3 nucleotides read TGTGCCAGCAGTGAAATCGGAATGGCAGGGGTGCGTTACGGCTACACCTTC.

The chain uses TRBV12-3 or TRBV12-4 and TRBJ1-4; D might be TRBD1 (5 bases). V dropped 1 base and J dropped 7 bases, with 13 bases sitting between them. The CDR3 loop spans 15 amino acids. Here the CDR3 reads CASSLVTGVGEKLFF. The CDR3 DNA reads as TGTGCCAGCAGTTTAGTCACGGGGGTCGGTGAAAAACTGTTTTTT.

This chain links TRBV5-6 with TRBJ2-3, with D uncertain. Per germline, CDR1 SGHDT and CDR2 YYEEEE. The CDR3 runs to 15 residues. V lost 3 bases, J lost 3 bases, and 14 bases lay in between. Here the CDR3 DNA reads TGTGCCAGCAGCTGGGCGGTATTGGGGACAGATACGCAGTATTTT. Its protein is CASSWAVLGTDTQYF.

The gene calls are TRBV7-9 and TRBJ1-1; no clear D. Germline V lookup: CDR1 SEHNR, CDR2 FQNEAQ (reference sequence). The CDR3 is 14 residues long. V lost 4 bases, J lost 1 base, and 10 bases lay in between. The chain's CDR3 is CASSSFARNTEAFF. CDR3 nucleotide sequence: TGTGCCAGCAGCTCGTTCGCCAGGAACACTGAAGCTTTCTTT.

V usage is TRBV13 and J usage is TRBJ1-1; 9 positions match TRBD1. The CDR3 spans 14 residues. Losses at the gene ends were 5 bases for V and 6 bases for J; bases not matched to a gene: 7. Germline loops: CDR1 PRHDT, CDR2 FYEKMQ (reference sequence). The CDR3 DNA reads as TGTGCCAGCAGCCCCGAACAGGGGGCCTCTGAAGCTTTCTTT. This gives the protein CASSPEQGASEAFF.